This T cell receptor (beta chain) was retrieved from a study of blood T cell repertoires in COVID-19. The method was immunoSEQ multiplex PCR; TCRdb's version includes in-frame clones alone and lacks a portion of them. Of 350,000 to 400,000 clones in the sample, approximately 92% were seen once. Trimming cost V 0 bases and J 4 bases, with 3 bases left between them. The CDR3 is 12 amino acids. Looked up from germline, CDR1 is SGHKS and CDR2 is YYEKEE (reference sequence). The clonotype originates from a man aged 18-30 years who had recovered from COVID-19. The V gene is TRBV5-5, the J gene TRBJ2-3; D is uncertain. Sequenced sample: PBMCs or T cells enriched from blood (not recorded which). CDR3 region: CASSLASDTQYF. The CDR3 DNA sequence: TGTGCCAGCAGCTTGGCCTCAGATACGCAGTATTTT. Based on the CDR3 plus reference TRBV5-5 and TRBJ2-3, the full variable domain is DAGVTQSPTHLIKTRGQQVTLRCSPISGHKSVSWYQQVLGQGPQFIFQYYEKEERGRGNFPDRFSARQFPNYSSELNVNALLLGDSALYLCASSLASDTQYFGPGTRLTVL.